This TCR beta chain was obtained from a study of blood T cell repertoires in COVID-19. Background on the study: Researchers got acute and convalescent COVID-19 samples from the United States, Italy and Spain. Sample material is recorded as cDNA or gDNA derived from T cells, B-cell-depleted T cells, or PBMCs.

Germline CDR1 and CDR2: LGHDT and YNNKEL (reference sequence). Trimming at V came to 4 bases and at J to 6 bases, leaving 6 bases not matched to a gene. CDR3 length equals 15 residues. Original methodology: Cell counts per sample came from amplifying reference gene primers. The repertoire was sequenced with immunoSEQ multiplex PCR; TCRdb's copy has only in-frame clones and lacks some. V and J calls and clone size are those listed in that table; D and trimming were worked out from the DNA. The table records 250,000 to 300,000 clones, 75% to 90% of them present only once. This sequence originates from a woman between 40 and 55 years old who had recovered from COVID-19. This sequence joins TRBV3-1 (or the pseudogene TRBV3-2) and TRBJ2-1; 10 nucleotides align to TRBD2. Sequencing input: peripheral blood. The CDR3 DNA follows: TGTGCCAGCAGCCCGACTAGCGGGCGACCCAATGAGCAGTTCTTC. Its protein is CASSPTSGRPNEQFF.